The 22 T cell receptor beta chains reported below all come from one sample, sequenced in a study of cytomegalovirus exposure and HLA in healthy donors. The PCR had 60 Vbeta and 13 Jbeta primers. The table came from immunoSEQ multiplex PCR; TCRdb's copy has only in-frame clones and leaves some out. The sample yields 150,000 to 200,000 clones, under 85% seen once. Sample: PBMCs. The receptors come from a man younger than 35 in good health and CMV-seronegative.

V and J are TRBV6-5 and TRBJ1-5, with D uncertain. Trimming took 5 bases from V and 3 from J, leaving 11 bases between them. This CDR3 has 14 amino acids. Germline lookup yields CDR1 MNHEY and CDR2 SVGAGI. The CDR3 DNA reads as TGTGCCAGCAGTGAATACAGAAACAATCAGCCCCAGCATTTT. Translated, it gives CASSEYRNNQPQHF.

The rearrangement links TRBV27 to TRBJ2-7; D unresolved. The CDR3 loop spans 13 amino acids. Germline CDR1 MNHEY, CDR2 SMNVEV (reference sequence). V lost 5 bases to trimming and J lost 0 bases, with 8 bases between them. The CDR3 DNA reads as TGTGCCAGCAGTGCAAGGAGCTCCTACGAGCAGTACTTC. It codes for CASSARSSYEQYF.

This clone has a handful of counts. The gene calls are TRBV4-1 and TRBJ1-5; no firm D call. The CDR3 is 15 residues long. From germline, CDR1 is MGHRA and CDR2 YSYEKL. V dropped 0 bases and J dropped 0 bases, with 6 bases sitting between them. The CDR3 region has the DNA TGCGCCAGCAGCCAAGAAGAGTATAGCAATCAGCCCCAGCATTTT. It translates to CASSQEEYSNQPQHF.

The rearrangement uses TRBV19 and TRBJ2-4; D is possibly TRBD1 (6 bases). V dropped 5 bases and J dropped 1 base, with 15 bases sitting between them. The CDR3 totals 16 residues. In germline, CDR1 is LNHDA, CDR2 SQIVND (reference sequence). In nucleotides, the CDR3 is TGTGCCAGTAGTTTCCGACAGGACCCCGCCAAAAACATTCAGTACTTC. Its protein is CASSFRQDPAKNIQYF. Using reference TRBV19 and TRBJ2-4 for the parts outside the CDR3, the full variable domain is DGGITQSPKYLFRKEGQNVTLSCEQNLNHDAMYWYRQDPGQGLRLIYYSQIVNDFQKGDIAEGYSVSREKKESFPLTVTSAQKNPTAFYLCASSFRQDPAKNIQYFGAGTRLSVL.

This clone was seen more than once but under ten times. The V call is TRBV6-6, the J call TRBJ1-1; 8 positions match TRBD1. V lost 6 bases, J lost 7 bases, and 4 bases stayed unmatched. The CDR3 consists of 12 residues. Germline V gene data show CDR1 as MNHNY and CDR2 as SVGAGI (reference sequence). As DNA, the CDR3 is TGTGCCAGCAGCCCAGGGACAGGTGAAGCTTTCTTT. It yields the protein CASSPGTGEAFF.

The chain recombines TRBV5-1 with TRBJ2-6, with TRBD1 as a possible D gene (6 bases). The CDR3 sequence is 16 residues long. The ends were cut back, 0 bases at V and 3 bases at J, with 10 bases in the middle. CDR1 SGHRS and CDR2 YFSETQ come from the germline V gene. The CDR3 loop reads CASSLVGTSGANVLTF. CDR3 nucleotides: TGCGCCAGCAGCTTGGTTGGGACAAGTGGGGCCAACGTCCTGACTTTC.

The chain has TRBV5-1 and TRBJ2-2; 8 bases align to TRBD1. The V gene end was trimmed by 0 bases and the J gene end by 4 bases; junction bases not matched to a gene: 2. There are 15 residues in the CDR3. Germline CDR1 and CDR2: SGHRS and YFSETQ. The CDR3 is CASSLDQGATGELFF. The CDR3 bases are TGCGCCAGCAGCTTGGACCAGGGGGCCACCGGGGAGCTGTTTTTT.

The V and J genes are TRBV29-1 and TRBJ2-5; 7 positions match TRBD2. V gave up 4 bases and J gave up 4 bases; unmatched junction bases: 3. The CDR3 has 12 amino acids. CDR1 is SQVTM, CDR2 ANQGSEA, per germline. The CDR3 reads CSVGTSVETQYF. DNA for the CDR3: TGCAGCGTTGGGACTAGTGTAGAGACCCAGTACTTC.

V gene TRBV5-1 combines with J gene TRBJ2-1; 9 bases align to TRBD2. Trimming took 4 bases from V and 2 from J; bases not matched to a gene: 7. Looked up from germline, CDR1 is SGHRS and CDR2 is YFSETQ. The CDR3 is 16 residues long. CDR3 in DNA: TGCGCCAGCAGCCCTACGACTAGCGGAGCCTACAATGAGCAGTTCTTC. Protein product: CASSPTTSGAYNEQFF.

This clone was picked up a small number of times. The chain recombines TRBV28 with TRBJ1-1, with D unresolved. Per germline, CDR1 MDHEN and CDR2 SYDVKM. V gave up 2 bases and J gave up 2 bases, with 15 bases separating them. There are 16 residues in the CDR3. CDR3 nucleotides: TGTGCCAGCAGTTTACCCTCTAGAAAGCCAAACACTGAAGCTTTCTTT. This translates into CASSLPSRKPNTEAFF.

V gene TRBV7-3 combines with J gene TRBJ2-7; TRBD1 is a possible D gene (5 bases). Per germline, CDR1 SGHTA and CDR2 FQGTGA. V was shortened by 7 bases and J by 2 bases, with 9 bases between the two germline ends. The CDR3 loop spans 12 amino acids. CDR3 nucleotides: TGTGCCAGCACGGACATCACCTACGAGCAGTACTTC. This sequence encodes CASTDITYEQYF.

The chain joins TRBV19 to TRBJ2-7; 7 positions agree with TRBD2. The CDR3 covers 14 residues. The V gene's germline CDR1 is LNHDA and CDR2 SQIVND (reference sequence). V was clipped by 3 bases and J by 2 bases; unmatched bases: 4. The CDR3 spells CASSIVRGAYEQYF. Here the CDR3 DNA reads TGTGCCAGTAGTATCGTCCGGGGGGCCTACGAGCAGTACTTC.

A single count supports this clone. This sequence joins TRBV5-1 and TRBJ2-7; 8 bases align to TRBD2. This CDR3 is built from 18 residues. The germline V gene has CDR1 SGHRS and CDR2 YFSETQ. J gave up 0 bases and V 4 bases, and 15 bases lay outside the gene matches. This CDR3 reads CASSISYGGGALSYEQYF. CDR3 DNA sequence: TGCGCCAGCAGCATCAGCTACGGGGGGGGCGCCCTCTCCTACGAGCAGTACTTC. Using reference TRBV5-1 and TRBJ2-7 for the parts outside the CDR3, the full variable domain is KAGVTQTPRYLIKTRGQQVTLSCSPISGHRSVSWYQQTPGQGLQFLFEYFSETQRNKGNFPGRFSGRQFSNSRSEMNVSTLELGDSALYLCASSISYGGGALSYEQYFGPGTRLTVT.

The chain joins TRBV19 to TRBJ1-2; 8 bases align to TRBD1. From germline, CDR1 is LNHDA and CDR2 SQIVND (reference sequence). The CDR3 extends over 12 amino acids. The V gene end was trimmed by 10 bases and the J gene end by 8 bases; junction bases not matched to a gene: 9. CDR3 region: CATTGGFGGYTF. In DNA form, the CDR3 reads TGTGCCACTACAGGGGGGTTTGGCGGCTACACCTTC.

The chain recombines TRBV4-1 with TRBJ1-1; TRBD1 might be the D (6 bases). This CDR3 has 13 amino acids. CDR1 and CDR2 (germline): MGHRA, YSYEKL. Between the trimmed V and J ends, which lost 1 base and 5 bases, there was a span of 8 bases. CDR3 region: CASSQAQGTEAFF. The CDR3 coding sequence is TGCGCCAGCAGCCAAGCGCAGGGGACTGAAGCTTTCTTT.

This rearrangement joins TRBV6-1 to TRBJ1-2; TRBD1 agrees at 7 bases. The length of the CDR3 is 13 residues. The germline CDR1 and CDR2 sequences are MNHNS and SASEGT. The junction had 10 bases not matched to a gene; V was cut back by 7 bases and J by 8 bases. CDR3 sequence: CASTWDRSSGYTF. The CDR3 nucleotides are TGTGCCAGCACCTGGGACAGATCCTCGGGCTACACCTTC.

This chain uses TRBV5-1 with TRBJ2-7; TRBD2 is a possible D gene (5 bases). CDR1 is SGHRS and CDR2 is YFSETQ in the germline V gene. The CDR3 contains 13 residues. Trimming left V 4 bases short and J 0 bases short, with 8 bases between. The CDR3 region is CASSLGNSYEQYF. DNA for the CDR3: TGCGCCAGCAGCCTCGGGAACTCCTACGAGCAGTACTTC.

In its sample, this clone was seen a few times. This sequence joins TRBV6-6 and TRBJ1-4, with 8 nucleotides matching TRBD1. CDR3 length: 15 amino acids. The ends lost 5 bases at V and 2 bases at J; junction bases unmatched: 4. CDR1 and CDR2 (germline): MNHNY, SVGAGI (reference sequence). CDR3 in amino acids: CASSLQGETNEKLFF. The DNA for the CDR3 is TGTGCCAGCAGTCTACAGGGGGAGACTAATGAAAAACTGTTTTTT.

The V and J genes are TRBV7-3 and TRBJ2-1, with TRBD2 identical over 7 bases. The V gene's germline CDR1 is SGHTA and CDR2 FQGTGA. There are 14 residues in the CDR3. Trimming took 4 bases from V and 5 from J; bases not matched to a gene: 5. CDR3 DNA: TGTGCCAGCAGCTCCGGACTAGGGGACAATGAGCAGTTCTTC. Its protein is CASSSGLGDNEQFF.

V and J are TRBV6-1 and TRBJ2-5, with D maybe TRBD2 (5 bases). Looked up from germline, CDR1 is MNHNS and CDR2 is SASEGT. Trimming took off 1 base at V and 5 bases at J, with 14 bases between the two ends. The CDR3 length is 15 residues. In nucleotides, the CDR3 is TGTGCCAGCAGTGAAGATTACGGAGACTATGAGACCCAGTACTTC. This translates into CASSEDYGDYETQYF.

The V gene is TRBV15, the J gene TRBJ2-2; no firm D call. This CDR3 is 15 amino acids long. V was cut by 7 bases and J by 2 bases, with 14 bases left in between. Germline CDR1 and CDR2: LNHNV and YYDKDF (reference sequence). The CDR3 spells CATTLDNRNTGELFF. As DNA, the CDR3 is TGTGCCACCACCTTAGACAACCGAAACACCGGGGAGCTGTTTTTT.

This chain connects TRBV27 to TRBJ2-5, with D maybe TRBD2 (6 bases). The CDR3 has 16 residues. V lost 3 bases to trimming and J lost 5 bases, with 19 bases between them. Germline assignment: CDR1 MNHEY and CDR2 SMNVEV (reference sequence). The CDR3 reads CASSLTRSAAGETQYF. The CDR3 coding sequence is TGTGCCAGCAGTTTGACTAGGAGTGCGGCCGGCGAGACCCAGTACTTC.